This T cell receptor (beta chain) was captured in a study of radiotherapy plus CTLA-4 blockade in lung cancer (dated by TCRdb to the late 2010s). Concerning the study at large: Among enrolled patients, approximately 18% had an objective response and approximately 30% reached disease control. Summary of the overall study and its limitations: The strongest predictors of response, as reported, were early dynamic changes in blood T cell clones along with a rise in serum interferon-beta after radiation. After treatment with radiotherapy and ipilimumab, TCR clones that originated in tumors expanded in peripheral blood.

In this study, focal radiation therapy paired with CTLA-4 blockade (ipilimumab) was tested in patients who had chemo-refractory metastatic non-small-cell lung cancer. This clone has just a few counts. Its antigen is still unknown. No quality values exist for individual bases; no much larger clone is one base distant. Reading from cysteine to phenylalanine, the CDR3 counts 12 amino acids. Kept here is only the CDR3 DNA, which spans 36 bases and is read in frame from base 1. As encoded in the germline V gene, CDR1 is MNHNS while CDR2 is SASEGT. Trimming takes 3 bases from V and 7 bases from J, and the germline ends sit 9 bases apart. Preparation of the library involved the immunoSEQ multiplex PCR assay. Sourced from immuneACCESS, this table was stored by TCRdb with only in-frame sequences that have V and J called. A share of the clones is absent; for the studies checked, an unresolved V gene accounts for under half, and the remainder has no known explanation. The sample table holds about 68,000 clones, of which roughly 85% were seen once. Of the sample, approximately 9.3% is held by the ten largest clones.

The V gene is TRBV6-1 and the J gene is TRBJ1-2; no D gene call is confident. The source of this sequence is a human donor with non-small cell lung cancer who had a complete response to radiotherapy plus ipilimumab. This specimen consisted of peripheral blood, obtained from a patient treated with radiotherapy plus ipilimumab. The CDR3 is CASSETLGGYTF. The base sequence is TGTGCCAGCAGTGAGACCTTGGGTGGCTACACCTTC.